These 21 T cell receptor beta chains came from one sample sequenced in a study of T cells after yellow fever vaccination. MiXCR was run by TCRdb on the 5' RACE reads, yielding one entry per CDR3 protein. This table has 250,000 to 350,000 distinct CDR3 sequences, roughly 8.7% appearing once. The source material was CD4+ T cells sorted from PBMCs, sampled 5 days after the yellow fever booster vaccination. These receptors came from a young man who received the YFV17D yellow fever vaccine.

This clonotype was counted between two and nine times. The chain has TRBV6-1 and TRBJ2-3, with 8 nucleotides matching TRBD1. J was trimmed by 2 bases and V by 5 bases; bases with no gene match: 3. CDR1 and CDR2 (germline): MNHNS, SASEGT. CDR3 length equals 14 residues. The CDR3, as DNA: TGTGCCAGCAGTCGGACAGGGTTCACAGATACGCAGTATTTT. This encodes CASSRTGFTDTQYF.

This clonotype was seen at least ten times. The rearrangement joins TRBV20-1 to TRBJ1-5, with 8 bases aligning to TRBD1. The germline gives CDR1 DFQATT, CDR2 SNEGSKA (reference sequence). The ends lost 6 bases at V and 3 bases at J; junction bases unmatched: 4. The CDR3 covers 13 residues. CDR3 sequence reads: CSAPGQVNQPQHF. CDR3 DNA sequence: TGCAGTGCCCCGGGACAGGTCAATCAGCCCCAGCATTTT.

This clonotype has a handful of counts. J is TRBJ2-2 and V is TRBV4-3; D possibly corresponds to TRBD1 (5 bases). This CDR3 region has 14 residues. Trimming left V 4 bases short and J 4 bases short, with 10 bases between. The germline V gene encodes CDR1 LGHNA and CDR2 YSLEER. The CDR3 sequence: CASSLDRATGELFF. The CDR3 DNA sequence: TGCGCCAGCAGCCTCGACAGAGCCACCGGGGAGCTGTTTTTT.

The chain is built from TRBV6-5 and TRBJ1-6; 10 bases agree with TRBD1. The germline gives CDR1 MNHEY, CDR2 SVGAGI. The CDR3 contains 15 residues. V lost 8 bases, J lost 7 bases, and 8 bases stayed unmatched. CDR3 DNA: TGTGCCAGCGCCTATAGGGGACAGGGGAATTCACCCCTCCACTTT. This encodes CASAYRGQGNSPLHF.

This sequence joins TRBV5-1 and TRBJ1-6; possible D gene TRBD1, 6 bases. V was clipped by 0 bases and J by 4 bases, with 11 bases between them. Germline V gene data show CDR1 as SGHRS and CDR2 as YFSETQ. This CDR3 is built from 16 residues. The chain's CDR3 is CASSLAGTKYNSPLHF. The CDR3 DNA reads as TGCGCCAGCAGCTTGGCCGGGACAAAATATAATTCACCCCTCCACTTT. Full variable domain (outside the CDR3, taken from reference TRBV5-1 and TRBJ1-6): KAGVTQTPRYLIKTRGQQVTLSCSPISGHRSVSWYQQTPGQGLQFLFEYFSETQRNKGNFPGRFSGRQFSNSRSEMNVSTLELGDSALYLCASSLAGTKYNSPLHFGNGTRLTVT.

This clonotype was detected many times. The V gene is TRBV5-6, the J gene TRBJ2-5; 8 bases match TRBD1. This CDR3 contains 13 residues. The germline CDR1 and CDR2 sequences are SGHDT and YYEEEE. V gave up 4 bases and J gave up 5 bases; unmatched junction bases: 4. Here the CDR3 DNA reads TGTGCCAGCAGCCCCACAGGGGGGGAGACCCAGTACTTC. Translating gives CASSPTGGETQYF.

This clonotype was seen only once. The chain links TRBV19 to TRBJ2-5; the D gene could be TRBD1 or TRBD2 (5 bases each). The CDR3 extends over 13 amino acids. Looked up from germline, CDR1 is LNHDA and CDR2 is SQIVND (reference sequence). Trimming removed 7 bases from V and 7 bases from J, with 16 bases in between. This chain's CDR3 is CASTGSSGGTQYF. CDR3 DNA: TGTGCCAGTACGGGATCAAGTGGGGGGACCCAGTACTTC. The full variable domain, its missing parts supplied by reference TRBV19 and TRBJ2-5, is DGGITQSPKYLFRKEGQNVTLSCEQNLNHDAMYWYRQDPGQGLRLIYYSQIVNDFQKGDIAEGYSVSREKKESFPLTVTSAQKNPTAFYLCASTGSSGGTQYFGPGTRLLVL.

This clonotype came up many times. V and J are TRBV7-2 and TRBJ1-1, with 8 bases that match TRBD1. The CDR3 consists of 14 residues. Germline lookup yields CDR1 SGHTA and CDR2 FQGNSA. The junction had 7 bases not matched to a gene; V was cut back by 4 bases and J by 6 bases. The CDR3 protein is CASSYTGGVAEAFF. CDR3 coding DNA: TGTGCCAGCAGCTATACAGGGGGAGTGGCTGAAGCTTTCTTT. Together with reference TRBV7-2 and TRBJ1-1, the CDR3 gives the full variable domain: GAGVSQSPSNKVTEKGKDVELRCDPISGHTALYWYRQSLGQGLEFLIYFQGNSAPDKSGLPSDRFSAERTGGSVSTLTIQRTQQEDSAVYLCASSYTGGVAEAFFGQGTRLTVV.

Ten or more counts support this clonotype. V is TRBV4-3 and J is TRBJ2-3, with a tentative D call TRBD2 (5 bases). Germline loops: CDR1 LGHNA, CDR2 YSLEER. Trimming took off 1 base at V and 4 bases at J, with 12 bases between the two ends. The CDR3 runs 15 residues. For the CDR3, the DNA is TGCGCCAGCAGCCAAGGGTGGGCTAGCTCAGATACGCAGTATTTT. Protein: CASSQGWASSDTQYF.

In this sample, this clonotype turned up a few times. The V and J genes are TRBV5-1 and TRBJ2-2, with D possibly being TRBD1 (5 bases). Per germline, CDR1 SGHRS and CDR2 YFSETQ. V was pared by 0 bases and J by 6 bases, with 9 bases between. The length of the CDR3 is 14 residues. The CDR3 protein is CASSLEGAAGELFF. CDR3 sequence (DNA): TGCGCCAGCAGCTTGGAAGGGGCAGCCGGGGAGCTGTTTTTT.

The chain recombines TRBV20-1 with TRBJ2-7; 7 bases agree with TRBD1. The CDR3 is made up of 13 amino acids. CDR1 is DFQATT and CDR2 is SNEGSKA in the germline V gene (reference sequence). Trimming took 3 bases from V and 5 from J; bases not matched to a gene: 7. This CDR3 is CSASIQGLNEQYF. CDR3 in DNA: TGCAGTGCTAGTATACAGGGGCTTAACGAGCAGTACTTC.

This clonotype was seen more than once but under ten times. J is TRBJ1-2 and V is TRBV20-1; no definite D call. This CDR3 has 14 amino acids. CDR1 DFQATT and CDR2 SNEGSKA come from the germline V gene (reference sequence). V was trimmed by 3 bases and J by 8 bases, leaving 19 bases between them. CDR3: CSARAKGRPDGYTF. CDR3 DNA: TGCAGTGCTAGGGCTAAAGGCCGACCGGACGGCTACACCTTC.

This clonotype was counted only a few times. V and J are TRBV7-2 and TRBJ1-6, with D possibly TRBD1 on 5 matching bases. V was pared by 5 bases and J by 5 bases, with 13 bases between. There are 15 residues in the CDR3. Germline V gives CDR1 SGHTA, CDR2 FQGNSA. This chain's CDR3 is CASSPLGAHNSPLHF. The CDR3 DNA is TGTGCCAGCAGCCCACTTGGGGCCCATAATTCACCCCTCCACTTT.

The chain joins TRBV5-1 to TRBJ2-1; TRBD2 aligns across 7 bases. The germline V gene has CDR1 SGHRS and CDR2 YFSETQ. The CDR3 spans 15 residues. With 4 bases clipped from V and 6 bases from J, the junction kept 10 bases outside the gene matches. As DNA, the CDR3 is TGCGCCAGCAGCATCCGGGACTACCACGGCAATGAGCAGTTCTTC. Protein sequence: CASSIRDYHGNEQFF.

V gene TRBV30 combines with J gene TRBJ2-7; D is unresolved. The germline CDR1 and CDR2 sequences are GTSNPN and SVGIG (reference sequence). The CDR3 runs to 11 residues. Deletions cut 5 bases from V and 0 bases from J, with 5 bases between. Written as DNA, the CDR3 is TGTGCCTGGGGGAACTCCTACGAGCAGTACTTC. This translates into CAWGNSYEQYF.

This clonotype was picked up a small number of times. The chain joins TRBV19 to TRBJ1-5; 10 positions agree with TRBD1. V lost 5 bases, J lost 1 base, and 5 bases stayed unmatched. CDR3 size: 16 residues. In germline, CDR1 is LNHDA, CDR2 SQIVND (reference sequence). In nucleotides, the CDR3 is TGTGCCAGTAGTCCCAGGACAGGGGGGAGCAATCAGCCCCAGCATTTT. Encoded protein: CASSPRTGGSNQPQHF.

In its sample, this clonotype was seen many times. The chain combines TRBV5-1 with TRBJ2-2; 7 nucleotides match TRBD1. J lost 6 bases, V lost 4 bases, and 6 bases had no gene match. The CDR3 sequence is 14 residues long. Germline CDR1 is SGHRS and CDR2 is YFSETQ. The CDR3 loop reads CASSPYTGAGELFF. Here the CDR3 DNA reads TGCGCCAGCAGCCCGTACACAGGGGCCGGGGAGCTGTTTTTT.

V is TRBV2 and J is TRBJ2-7; no clear D gene. The CDR3 contains 12 residues. Trimming left V 8 bases short and J 6 bases short, with 14 bases between. The V gene's germline CDR1 is SNHLY and CDR2 FYNNEI. CDR3 DNA: TGTGCCAGCTCTACCGACCTACTCGAGCAGTACGTC. The encoded protein is CASSTDLLEQYV.

This clonotype was observed at least ten times. The genes are TRBV5-1 and TRBJ2-7; 9 nucleotides agree with TRBD1. The CDR3 has 14 residues. Unmatched junction bases numbered 4, after V lost 6 bases and J lost 0 bases. The germline gives CDR1 SGHRS, CDR2 YFSETQ. The CDR3 sequence is CASKGQGSSYEQYF. CDR3 sequence (DNA): TGCGCCAGCAAAGGACAGGGGAGCTCCTACGAGCAGTACTTC.

The gene calls are TRBV5-1 and TRBJ1-2, with a weak D call TRBD1 (6 bases). Germline-derived CDR1 and CDR2 are SGHRS and YFSETQ. There are 14 residues in the CDR3. With 4 bases removed from V and 4 bases from J, the gap between germline ends came to 14 bases. The CDR3 reads CASSLTGEGYGYTF. The CDR3 DNA reads as TGCGCCAGCAGCCTGACAGGCGAAGGCTATGGCTACACCTTC. The whole variable domain, filled in from reference TRBV5-1 and TRBJ1-2, reads KAGVTQTPRYLIKTRGQQVTLSCSPISGHRSVSWYQQTPGQGLQFLFEYFSETQRNKGNFPGRFSGRQFSNSRSEMNVSTLELGDSALYLCASSLTGEGYGYTFGSGTRLTVV.

V is TRBV7-2 and J is TRBJ2-1; D gene ambiguous. Trimming cost V 4 bases and J 10 bases, with 8 bases left between them. Germline CDR1 is SGHTA and CDR2 is FQGNSA. The CDR3 spans 11 residues. DNA of the CDR3: TGTGCCAGCAGCTATTTTGAGGAGCAGTTCTTC. It is translated as CASSYFEEQFF.